Described below is a single T cell receptor (beta chain) sequence and its context. Documented treatment: oral pan-JAK inhibitor, 5-10 mg twice daily. These data come from a study of CD8+ T cells in alopecia areata. Study-level background: Twice daily, treated patients received 5 to 10 mg of oral tofacitinib.

The CDR3 runs 15 residues. V was clipped by 5 bases and J by 8 bases; unmatched bases: 5. The germline CDR1 and CDR2 sequences are SEHNR and FQNEAQ (reference sequence). RNA extraction and reverse transcription yielded cDNA as sequencing template. Assay: immunoSEQ multiplex PCR; the TCRdb copy retains only in-frame clones and omits some. The data show around 270,000 clones, with roughly 64% seen just once and more than 1.5% held by the top ten. This TCR derives from a human donor with alopecia areata. The source material was CD4+ T cells sorted from blood, sampled at week 24, from a patient treated with tofacitinib. The chain has TRBV7-9 and TRBJ1-6; the match to TRBD1 covers 11 bases. The CDR3 loop is CASSVRTGGDSPLHF. Here the CDR3 DNA reads TGTGCCAGCAGCGTCCGGACAGGGGGCGATTCACCCCTCCACTTT.